This T cell receptor (beta chain) derives from a study of cytomegalovirus exposure and HLA in healthy donors (dated by TCRdb to the late 2010s). Regarding the research as a whole: According to an earlier analysis of 550 to 700 of the donors, 150 million to 200 million T cells yielded approximately 120 million unique TCR beta sequences and 276 Gb of sequence data. An early release covering 550 to 700 HLA-typed donors comprised about 300 gigabases of sequencing data and 65 million to 100 million unique TCR sequences. Among the roughly 380 genotyped donors, around 81% belonged to the genetic ancestry cluster associated with self-reported Caucasian donors. The aim of the study was to test whether cataloging public T cell receptors could identify signatures of past pathogen exposure. The study profiled the T cell repertoires of around 700 subjects by immunosequencing and related them to cytomegalovirus serostatus. Along with the approximately 650-subject first cohort, a separate validation cohort of more than 90 different subjects was used. To predict cytomegalovirus infection status, the study combined high-throughput TCR immunosequencing, statistical association of individual TCRs with disease status, and machine learning. To study patterns of TCR occurrence, a later analysis re-analyzed previously published TCR beta repertoires from 500 to 850 donors and added high-resolution HLA genotyping. In the later analysis, no new phenotypic data were used to find candidate immune exposures; instead, reliance was placed on TCR beta sequences and their occurrence across donors. In an earlier analysis of roughly 540 of the donors, high-throughput TCR beta sequencing was used to judge whether each TCR beta V gene segment behaved as functional or pseudogenic. Donor age, sex, ethnicity and CMV serostatus were compiled together with the repertoire data. A later genetic analysis used genome-wide SNP genotypes for about 65% of the 666 donors, treating that subset as a discovery cohort. Every discovery cohort repertoire had been produced on one sequencing platform. Class I and class II HLA loci were covered by the typing at four-digit resolution. Typing coverage varied by locus: 629-630 donors for A, B, C, DRB1 and DQB1; under 550 for DQA1; 606 for DPA1; approximately 450 for DPB1. Several DR-DQ haplotypes were handled as single units for association and clustering because linkage in the cohort was strong. Across approximately 400 genotyped donors of the cohort, an average of about 250,000 unique TCR beta nucleotide sequences per donor were sequenced, and roughly a sixth of those sequences were non-productive. General study outcomes and caveats: Presence/absence analyses assumed roughly uniform sequencing depth across donors, an assumption that may not hold. In both the original and validation cohorts, the classifier was reported to diagnose cytomegalovirus status with high specificity and sensitivity. Most CMV-associated TCR beta chains appeared to be HLA-restricted in a later analysis, and the HLA associations seemed to be driven largely by CMV exposure. Around 16 rarely observed V segments, including chromosome 9 orphons, were excluded from the earlier analysis of several hundred of the donors because counts were too low. A cluster of highly shared sequence variants was judged likely to represent a technical artifact of the sequencing pipeline. HLA typing was unavailable for some donors at each locus, so association tests used only the typed subset. Some IMGT-functional V segments, including TRBV6-2 and TRBV6-3, could not be told apart with the 87-base-pair reads, so those segments were excluded. CMV serostatus was the only immune exposure information available for the cohort. A further reported finding was that TCR beta sequences accurately predicted the HLA-A and HLA-B alleles for most subjects in the first cohort. Several of the top co-occurrence clusters appeared to be linked to parvovirus B19, influenza, CMV and Epstein-Barr virus, according to a later analysis. In a later analysis, HLA-associated TCR beta chains were found to be more clonally expanded and to have lower generation probabilities than equally common non-associated chains. In a later analysis, the rate of TCR association differed among HLA loci, with DRB1 alleles having the most associated TCRs and HLA-C alleles having the fewest. Strong co-occurrence of HLA alleles, especially DR and DQ, made assigning TCR associations to individual alleles difficult. The authors suggested that the approach could potentially be generalized to other disease states and immunological phenotypes. In vitro tests confirmed that three of the cytomegalovirus-associated TCR beta chains recognize cytomegalovirus antigens. Most TCR sequences were seen in very few donors, while some public TCRs were found in many individuals. This cohort had only TCR beta chains sequenced, and the lack of alpha or paired-chain data limited which features could be detected. A total of about 180 TCR beta chains were listed by the study as associated with cytomegalovirus. Linkage disequilibrium might explain the correlated functional status among segregating V segments, but an unknown experimental factor could not be ruled out. A later genetic analysis reported fewer N-insertions in productive TCRs among donors in an Asian-associated ancestry cluster than the roughly 700-donor mean. In an earlier analysis of about 600 of the donors, most TCR beta V segments appeared in productive rearrangements about 87% or about 30% of the time, broadly matching IMGT annotations. At a false discovery rate of 0.05, a later analysis linked around 17,000 TCR beta sequences to specific HLA alleles. A later genetic analysis associated a missense DCLRE1C variant with V-gene and J-gene trimming of TCR beta chains, and an independent cohort replicated the association.

The cohort consisted of fewer than 700 healthy bone marrow donors. At the time of sampling, every cohort member was nominally healthy, though immune exposures that went unrecorded were likely present. The donor was CMV seropositive and belonged to the group of over 250 seropositive cohort members. A peripheral blood sample was collected from each donor, and TCR beta sequencing was performed on peripheral blood mononuclear cells. The Qiagen DNeasy Blood Extraction Kit was used to extract genomic DNA from the blood cell samples. Unmatched junction bases come to 9, with V trimmed by 4 bases and J by 3 bases. The germline V gene (reference sequence) yields LNHDA for CDR1 and SQIVND for CDR2. Including cysteine and phenylalanine, the CDR3 has 16 amino acids. The retained sequence is limited to the CDR3, 48 bases, with the frame set at the first base. The library was built by means of the immunoSEQ multiplex PCR assay. A mixture of 60 forward primers for TCR Vbeta segments and 13 reverse primers for TCR Jbeta segments was used in the multiplex PCR. The CDR3 region of rearranged TCR beta genes was amplified from genomic DNA by a multiplex PCR assay. On the Illumina HiSeq System, the amplified TCR beta libraries were sequenced as 87-base-pair reads. The original pipeline was this. Across the 500 to 700 repertoires, a later analysis counted roughly 84 million unique TCR beta chains, 9 million to 14 million of which were shared by at least two donors. Raw reads were error-corrected and collapsed into unique sequences with a nearest-neighbor algorithm that merged closely related sequences to remove PCR and sequencing errors. To assign V, D and J gene segments, CDR3 sequences were aligned to IMGT reference sequences. For a sequence to be retained, a match of at least six nucleotides to both a V gene segment and a J gene segment was required. Rearrangements were called productive when the CDR3 lacked stop codons and stayed in frame with V and J; all others were non-productive. Following IMGT convention, CDR3 was defined as the stretch from the second conserved V-encoded cysteine up to the conserved J-encoded phenylalanine. The earlier analysis of fewer than 700 of the donors excluded sequences that lacked an unambiguous match to a single V gene segment. In an earlier analysis of several hundred of the donors, V segments were called functional above 56.7% productive rearrangements and were called segregating when the between-donor standard deviation exceeded 5%. To diagnose cytomegalovirus status from the catalog of TCR beta chain sequences, a statistical classification framework was built. In a later analysis, V and J genes were assigned by comparing TCR nucleotide sequences against IMGT/GENE-DB human TR gene sequences. The TCRdist pipeline was used in a later analysis to assign CDR3 sequences and most-parsimonious VDJ recombination scenarios. In a later analysis, each TCR beta chain was defined by its CDR3 amino acid sequence together with its V-gene family, and reads lacking a unique V-gene family were excluded. As a way to deal with suspected cross-contamination and a sequencing artifact, a later analysis dropped over 550 nucleotide sequences that were highly shared and had low generation probability. In a later analysis, a clonal expansion index was calculated for each public chain from normalized within-repertoire ranks of inferred template counts. A later analysis computed generation probabilities with a VDJ recombination model fitted to out-of-frame rearrangements, and checked the results against IGoR. A later analysis scored TCR-TCR, TCR-HLA and TCR-CMV co-occurrence with hypergeometric tests, applying a repertoire-size bias correction to TCR pairs. In a later analysis, false discovery rates were estimated by permuting HLA or CMV assignments 20 times. In a later analysis, co-occurring TCRs were grouped using DBSCAN, and TCRdist sequence similarity was added for clustering within HLA-allele-positive subsets. Co-occurrence clustering excluded repertoires with fewer than 30,000 or more than 120,000 public chains, plus five with anomalous nucleotide sharing. What TCRdb holds here is the immuneACCESS table cut down to in-frame rearrangements. Part of the clones is not present; checked against another copy, under half of the missing clones reflect an unresolved V gene, and the others are unexplained. V and J calls and clone size come straight from that table; D and trimming were deduced from the DNA. The sample includes around 64,000 clones, with approximately 92% observed a single time. The ten largest make up about 12% of the sample.

On this clone: There is no known antigen for this receptor. Base qualities were left out, and no much larger clone turns up one base away.

The sample comprised PBMCs. The receptor was derived from a woman aged 30 to 39 in good health and CMV-seropositive. Recombination joined TRBV19 with TRBJ1-5; 7 of the junction bases match TRBD1. The CDR3 protein is CASSTGVEGANQPQHF. The DNA reads as follows: TGTGCCAGTAGTACAGGTGTGGAGGGGGCCAATCAGCCCCAGCATTTT.